This TCR beta chain emerged from a study of neoadjuvant anti-PD-1 for oral cavity cancer. This clone was seen a handful of times. The junction had 15 bases not matched to a gene; V was cut back by 8 bases and J by 11 bases. CDR1 and CDR2 from the germline V gene are MNHNY and SVGAGI (reference sequence). The CDR3 is 15 amino acids. Data came from immunoSEQ multiplex PCR; TCRdb stores just in-frame clones and leaves some out. The data hold approximately 67,000 clones, with about 86% observed a single time. The source was PBMCs, collected before nivolumab (anti-PD-1) treatment. V gene TRBV6-6 combines with J gene TRBJ1-1; TRBD1 matches 12 bases. This TCR came from a person aged 35-80 years with oral cavity squamous cell carcinoma. In nucleotides, the CDR3 is TGTGCCAGCTCTAATCCGGGACAGGGGGCGCGTAATGCTTTCTTT. This gives the protein CASSNPGQGARNAFF.